This T cell receptor (beta chain) was sequenced during a study of shared clonotypes between healthy human individuals. Whole-study results and caveats: Clonotype sharing among donors was expected to depend on sequencing depth.

A remark on this clone: Its antigen is undetermined.

Healthy HIV-negative adults without recent acute infections or vaccinations served as donors. The germline CDR1 and CDR2 sequences are ENHRY and SYGVKD. Germline trimming cut 6 bases from V and 1 base from J; bases unmatched to any gene: 5. The CDR3 has 14 amino acids. Only in-frame clones appear in the TCRdb table, and some are missing; sequencing was by immunoSEQ multiplex PCR. Among around 500,000 clones, around 75% were seen once, and the ten largest hold over 10%. The chain uses TRBV10-3 and TRBJ1-1; the match to TRBD1 covers 7 bases. The receptor comes from a woman aged 35 to 49 in good health. Some clones in this sample may be carry-over from other donors' samples. Sequencing input: PBMCs. The CDR3 nucleotides read TGTGCCATCAGCCGACAGGGAGCGAACACTGAAGCTTTCTTT. This codes for CAISRQGANTEAFF.